This T cell receptor (beta chain) appears in the sequencing data of a study of OX40 agonist ivuxolimab in advanced cancers. Germline V CDR1 and CDR2: GTSNPN, SVGIG (reference sequence). The CDR3 runs to 13 residues. V gave up 0 bases and J gave up 7 bases, with 7 bases separating them. This table comes from immunoSEQ multiplex PCR, and its TCRdb copy is limited to in-frame clones, with some not included. The sample shows some 57,000 clones, about 90% of them seen only once. This clone was observed once. This receptor was obtained from an adult with an advanced solid tumor such as melanoma, head and neck, liver or kidney cancer. Material: CD4+ or CD8+ T cells sorted from blood, obtained in a trial of the OX40 agonist ivuxolimab. V gene TRBV30 combines with J gene TRBJ1-6; D not certain. The CDR3 DNA reads TGTGCCTGGAGTGTACACGGGAATTCACCCCTCCACTTT. It specifies CAWSVHGNSPLHF. The full variable domain, completed using reference TRBV30 and TRBJ1-6, is SQTIHQWPATLVQPVGSPLSLECTVEGTSNPNLYWYRQAAGRGLQLLFYSVGIGQISSEVPQNLSASRPQDRQFILSSKKLLLSDSGFYLCAWSVHGNSPLHFGNGTRLTVT.